The present T cell receptor (beta chain) was sequenced within a study of blood T cell repertoires in COVID-19. Study background: Samples representing acute and convalescent COVID-19 were sourced from the United States, Italy and Spain. T cells, B-cell-depleted T cells, or PBMCs provided the cDNA or gDNA that served as material.

Original processing methods: Using reference gene primer amplification, nucleated cell counts were estimated. The protocol was immunoSEQ multiplex PCR, while the TCRdb copy is restricted to in-frame clones and leaves out a portion. From that table come the V and J calls and clone size; the DNA was used to work out D and trimming. The sample has 150,000 to 200,000 clones, about 86% seen once. The J segment lost 8 bases and the V segment lost 7 bases, leaving 11 bases of the junction unmatched. This CDR3 contains 13 residues. CDR1 SQVTM and CDR2 ANQGSEA come from the germline V gene. The clonotype was recovered from a man younger than 35 with acute or convalescent COVID-19. The chain joins TRBV29-1 to TRBJ1-2; 9 bases are a match to TRBD1. The sample comprised peripheral blood. The CDR3 region is CSAPGQGWGGYTF. For the CDR3, the DNA is TGCAGCGCCCCCGGACAGGGGTGGGGAGGCTACACCTTC.